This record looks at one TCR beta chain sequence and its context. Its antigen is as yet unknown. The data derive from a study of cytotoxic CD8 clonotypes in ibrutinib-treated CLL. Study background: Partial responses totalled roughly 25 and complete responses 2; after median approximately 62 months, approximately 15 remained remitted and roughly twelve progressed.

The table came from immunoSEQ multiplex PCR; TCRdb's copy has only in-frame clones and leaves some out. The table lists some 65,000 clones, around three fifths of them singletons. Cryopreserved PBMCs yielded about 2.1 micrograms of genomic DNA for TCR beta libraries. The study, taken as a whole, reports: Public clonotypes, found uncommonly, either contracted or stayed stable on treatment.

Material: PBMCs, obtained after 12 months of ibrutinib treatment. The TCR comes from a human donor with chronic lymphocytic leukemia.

CDR3 in amino acids: CASSTELGDTQYF. CDR3 nucleotide sequence: TGTGCCAGCAGCACAGAACTTGGCGATACGCAGTATTTT. The rearrangement uses TRBV5-4 and TRBJ2-3; D not certain. CDR3 length: 13 residues. Germline V gene lookup returns CDR1 SGHNT and CDR2 YYREEE (reference sequence). V gave up 4 bases and J gave up 6 bases, with 12 bases separating them. The whole variable domain, remainder taken from reference TRBV5-4 and TRBJ2-3, is ETGVTQSPTHLIKTRGQQVTLRCSSQSGHNTVSWYQQALGQGPQFIFQYYREEENGRGNFPPRFSGLQFPNYSSELNVNALELDDSALYLCASSTELGDTQYFGPGTRLTVL.